The 21 T cell receptor beta chains reported below all come from one sample, sequenced in a study of blood T cells in healthy people across ages. Combining a sample-barcoded 5' primer with a J-beta primer mix, a second PCR ran for 7 to 11 cycles. TCRdb fed the 5' RACE reads into MiXCR, producing one record per CDR3 protein. The sample has hundreds of thousands of distinct CDR3 sequences, approximately 30% seen once. The sequencing sample was made of blood. These receptors were collected from a woman of 80 years or more in good health.

To note about this clonotype: At one end the junction does not follow the germline gene, possibly because of a read error. The rearrangement links TRBV3-1 to TRBJ1-3; D is uncertain. The CDR3 covers 14 residues. Germline CDR1 and CDR2: LGHDT and YNNKEL (reference sequence). CDR3 DNA: TGTGCCAGCAACCAAGGAACTACAGGAAACACCATATATTTT. This sequence encodes CASNQGTTGNTIYF.

This clonotype occurred many times. The chain is built from TRBV10-3 and TRBJ2-7, with 8 positions matching TRBD1. Trimming removed 7 bases from V and 6 bases from J; junction bases left unmatched: 8. CDR3 length equals 13 residues. Germline values: CDR1 ENHRY, CDR2 SYGVKD. Here the CDR3 reads CAIMPGQATEQYF. CDR3 sequence (DNA): TGTGCCATCATGCCGGGACAGGCAACCGAGCAGTACTTC.

The V call is TRBV20-1, the J call TRBJ1-6; D uncertain. Per germline, CDR1 DFQATT and CDR2 SNEGSKA (reference sequence). The CDR3 loop spans 13 amino acids. Trimming took 3 bases from V and 12 from J, leaving 15 bases between them. CDR3 loop: CSASEGGWEPLHF. Written as DNA, the CDR3 is TGCAGTGCTAGCGAGGGTGGGTGGGAACCCCTCCACTTT.

Ten or more counts support this clonotype. The chain couples TRBV9 to TRBJ1-1; no firm D call. In germline, CDR1 is SGDLS, CDR2 YYNGEE. CDR3 length: 14 residues. V dropped 3 bases and J dropped 0 bases, with 9 bases sitting between them. The CDR3 DNA reads TGTGCCAGCAGCGCGGACGGTTTGAACACTGAAGCTTTCTTT. Its translation: CASSADGLNTEAFF.

Turning to this clonotype: This may be a read error: a much more frequent sequence differs by one nucleotide. V usage is TRBV7-7 and J usage is TRBJ2-5; D gene uncertain. Germline-derived CDR1 and CDR2 are SSHAT and FNYEAQ (reference sequence). The CDR3 length is 13 residues. CDR3 sequence reads: CASSSSDQETQYF. In DNA form, the CDR3 reads TGTGCTAGCAGTTCGTCGGACCAAGAGACCCAGTACTTC.

For this clonotype: An end of the junction differs from the germline gene, which may be a read error. The rearrangement joins TRBV24-1 to TRBJ2-4; 7 bases line up with TRBD1. The CDR3 contains 16 residues. Germline V gene sequence: CDR1 KGHDR, CDR2 SFDVKD. CDR3 sequence (DNA): TGTGCCACTAGTGATCCCAGGGGGTTGGGTGGAAACATTCAGTACTTC. This translates into CATSDPRGLGGNIQYF.

In this sample, this clonotype turned up many times. V gene TRBV7-3 combines with J gene TRBJ2-1; 9 bases are shared with TRBD2. From germline, CDR1 is SGHTA and CDR2 FQGTGA. Trimming removed 5 bases from V and 5 bases from J; junction bases left unmatched: 7. The CDR3 is 15 amino acids. Here the CDR3 reads CASSLFAGGNNEQFF. The CDR3 DNA reads as TGTGCCAGCAGCCTCTTCGCGGGGGGGAACAATGAGCAGTTCTTC.

This clonotype was observed a handful of times. A much larger clone is a single base away; this may be a read error. This chain joins TRBV5-1 and TRBJ2-5; D is undetermined. The CDR3 loop spans 15 amino acids. CDR1 SGHRS and CDR2 YFSETQ come from the germline V gene. Trimming took off 0 bases at V and 11 bases at J, with 20 bases between the two ends. CDR3 nucleotide sequence: TGCGCCAGCAGCTTGGCTGGGTCCAAAGGCGATGAGCAGTACTTC. This gives the protein CASSLAGSKGDEQYF.

The chain joins TRBV20-1 to TRBJ1-5; 12 bases map to TRBD1. The CDR3 has 16 amino acids. Germline V gene lookup returns CDR1 DFQATT and CDR2 SNEGSKA (reference sequence). The CDR3 is CNAYLGQGALSQPQHF. DNA for the CDR3: TGCAATGCGTATTTGGGACAGGGGGCGCTTAGTCAGCCCCAGCATTTT.

This clonotype has ten or more counts. This rearrangement joins TRBV16 to TRBJ1-6; 8 nucleotides line up with TRBD1. The J segment lost 9 bases and the V segment lost 4 bases, leaving 8 bases of the junction unmatched. From germline, CDR1 is KGHSY and CDR2 FQNENV. This CDR3 has 15 residues. The CDR3 coding sequence is TGTGCCAGCAGCCCGGGAGGACAGGGAGTTTCACCCCTCCACTTT. It encodes CASSPGGQGVSPLHF. The full variable domain, its missing parts supplied by reference TRBV16 and TRBJ1-6, is GEEVAQTPKHLVRGEGQKAKLYCAPIKGHSYVFWYQQVLKNEFKFLISFQNENVFDETGMPKERFSAKCLPNSPCSLEIQATKLEDSAVYFCASSPGGQGVSPLHFGNGTRLTVT.

This clonotype was seen many times. The V call is TRBV7-6, the J call TRBJ2-2; D possibly corresponds to TRBD1 (5 bases). CDR1 is SGHVS, CDR2 FNYEAQ, per germline. The V gene lost 2 bases and the J gene lost 3 bases, with 7 bases spanning the gap. There are 14 residues in the CDR3. In DNA form, the CDR3 reads TGTGCCAGCAGCTTATTAGGGGACACCGGGGAGCTGTTTTTT. Translated: CASSLLGDTGELFF. Complete variable domain (other parts from reference TRBV7-6 and TRBJ2-2): GAGVSQSPRYKVTKRGQDVALRCDPISGHVSLYWYRQALGQGPEFLTYFNYEAQQDKSGLPNDRFSAERPEGSISTLTIQRTEQRDSAMYRCASSLLGDTGELFFGEGSRLTVL.

This clonotype was recorded once. One end of the junction fails to match germline, which may point to a read error. This rearrangement joins TRBV7-2 to TRBJ1-2; perhaps TRBD1 as D (6 bases). This CDR3 spans 15 amino acids. Germline CDR1 SGHTA, CDR2 FQGNSA. In DNA, the CDR3 is TGTGCCGGCAGCCTAGCAGGGGTGGGGTACTATGGCTACACCTTC. Translating it yields CAGSLAGVGYYGYTF.

This clonotype occurred many times. V usage is TRBV7-3 and J usage is TRBJ2-1, with a tentative D call TRBD2 (6 bases). This CDR3 contains 15 residues. Germline V gene lookup returns CDR1 SGHTA and CDR2 FQGTGA. The V end lost 5 bases, the J end lost 7 bases, and 18 bases lay between the germline ends. This CDR3 is CASSPIGTFSNEQFF. CDR3 bases: TGTGCCAGCAGCCCGATCGGGACTTTTTCGAATGAGCAGTTCTTC.

This clonotype was found many times. The V and J genes are TRBV5-1 and TRBJ2-7; 7 bases are a match to TRBD1. V lost 0 bases and J lost 6; bases outside the gene matches: 3. Germline loops: CDR1 SGHRS, CDR2 YFSETQ. The CDR3 runs to 13 residues. This CDR3 reads CASSLEGALEQYF. The CDR3 nucleotides read TGCGCCAGCAGCTTGGAGGGGGCGCTCGAGCAGTACTTC.

In this sample, this clonotype turned up many times. This rearrangement joins TRBV27 to TRBJ2-6; unclear D gene. The CDR3 extends over 14 amino acids. V was trimmed by 6 bases and J by 0 bases, leaving 6 bases between them. Germline V lookup: CDR1 MNHEY, CDR2 SMNVEV (reference sequence). CDR3 protein: CASRPLSGANVLTF. The CDR3 DNA follows: TGTGCCAGCAGGCCCCTCTCTGGGGCCAACGTCCTGACTTTC.

The gene calls are TRBV2 and TRBJ2-7; 9 bases fit TRBD1. The CDR3 is 16 amino acids. Germline V gene lookup returns CDR1 SNHLY and CDR2 FYNNEI. The J segment lost 6 bases and the V segment lost 0 bases, leaving 9 bases of the junction unmatched. CDR3 DNA sequence: TGTGCCAGCAGTGAAGCGATTCCGGGACAGGGTGCCGAGCAGTACTTC. This encodes CASSEAIPGQGAEQYF.

This clonotype was counted between two and nine times. A much larger clonotype is one base distant, so this may be a read error. The V call is TRBV12-3 or TRBV12-4, the J call TRBJ1-2; possibly TRBD1 for D (6 bases). CDR3 length: 14 amino acids. CDR3 in amino acids: CTSSPQGRNYGYTF. The CDR3 DNA reads as TGTACCAGCAGTCCACAGGGTAGGAACTATGGCTACACCTTC.

As for this clonotype: A read error is possible here, since a much larger clone lies one base away. The CDR3 coding sequence is TGTGCCAGCAGCCAAGATGCATCGGGACACTCGATCTTC. It encodes CASSQDASGHSIF. The genes are TRBV3-1 and TRBJ2-1, with TRBD1 as a possible D gene (6 bases). The CDR3 consists of 13 residues. Looked up from germline, CDR1 is LGHDT and CDR2 is YNNKEL (reference sequence).

This clonotype was seen repeatedly, ten times or more. For the CDR3, the DNA is TGTGCCAGCAGTTACTCCGAATCCGAATTGGACTACACAGATACGCAGTATTTT. Translated: CASSYSESELDYTDTQYF. The chain carries TRBV6-5 and TRBJ2-3; possible D gene TRBD2, 6 bases. This CDR3 region has 18 residues. Trimming took off 0 bases at V and 2 bases at J, with 18 bases between the two ends. The germline CDR1 and CDR2 sequences are MNHEY and SVGAGI.

V and J are TRBV12-3 or TRBV12-4 and TRBJ2-7; D not certain. V was clipped by 3 bases and J by 5 bases, with 17 bases between them. The CDR3 spans 15 residues. This CDR3 is CASSFLSARAHEQYF. The CDR3 nucleotides are TGTGCCAGCAGTTTTCTGTCTGCCCGAGCCCACGAGCAGTACTTC.

This clonotype was seen many times. The chain carries TRBV12-3 or TRBV12-4 and TRBJ2-5, with 7 bases lining up with TRBD2. The CDR3 is made up of 15 amino acids. The J segment lost 5 bases and the V segment lost 6 bases, leaving 12 bases of the junction unmatched. The CDR3 spells CASSPTSTGVETQYF. The CDR3 coding sequence is TGTGCCAGCAGCCCGACTAGCACTGGGGTCGAGACCCAGTACTTC.